This T cell receptor beta chain was documented in a study of graft-versus-host responses after intestinal transplantation. Germline assignment: CDR1 SQVTM and CDR2 ANQGSEA. The CDR3 is 13 amino acids. V lost 3 bases and J lost 3, with 9 bases in between. About this clone itself: Its specificity is unknown.

The data were produced by immunoSEQ multiplex PCR, yet TCRdb's version contains in-frame clones alone and is incomplete. The sample has about 90,000 clones; about 91% are singletons. Whole-study results and caveats: Early post-transplant HvG declines tracked with peak circulating GvH clone levels.

This chain joins TRBV29-1 and TRBJ2-1; D is perhaps TRBD1 (6 bases). This sequence originates from a human donor who received an intestinal transplant. The sequencing used unstimulated CD8+ T cells sorted from spleen or lymph node cells, collected before intestinal transplant. CDR3 sequence (DNA): TGCAGCGTTGATCAGGGGCACTACAATGAGCAGTTCTTC. Its protein product is CSVDQGHYNEQFF.